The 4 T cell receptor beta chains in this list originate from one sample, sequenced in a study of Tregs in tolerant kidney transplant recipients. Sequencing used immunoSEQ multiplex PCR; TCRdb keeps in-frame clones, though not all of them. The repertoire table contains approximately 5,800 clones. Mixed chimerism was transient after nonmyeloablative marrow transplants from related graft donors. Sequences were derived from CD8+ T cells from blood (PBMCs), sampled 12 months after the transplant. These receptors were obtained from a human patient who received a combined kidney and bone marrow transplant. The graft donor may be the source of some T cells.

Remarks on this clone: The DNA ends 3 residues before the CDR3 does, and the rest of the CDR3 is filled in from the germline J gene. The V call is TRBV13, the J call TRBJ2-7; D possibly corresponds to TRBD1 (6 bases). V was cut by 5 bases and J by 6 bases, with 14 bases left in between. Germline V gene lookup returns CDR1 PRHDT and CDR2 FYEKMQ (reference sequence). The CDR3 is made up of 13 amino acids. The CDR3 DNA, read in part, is TGTGCCAGCAGCACAACAGGGTCCCGCGAG. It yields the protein CASSTTGSRE. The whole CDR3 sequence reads CASSTTGSREQYF.

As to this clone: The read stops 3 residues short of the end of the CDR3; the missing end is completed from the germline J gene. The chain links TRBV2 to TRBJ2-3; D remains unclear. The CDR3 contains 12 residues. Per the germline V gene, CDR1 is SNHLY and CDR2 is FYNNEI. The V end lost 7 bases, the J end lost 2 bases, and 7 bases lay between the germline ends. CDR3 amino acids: CASTGPTDTQYF. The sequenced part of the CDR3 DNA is TGTGCCAGCACTGGCCCCACAGATACG.

The CDR3 here is CAWSSGDTQYF. The DNA read from the CDR3 is TGTGCCTGGAGTTCCGGAGATACG. V usage is TRBV30 and J usage is TRBJ2-3; the D is unclear. The CDR3 end is not reached by the read, which stops 3 residues before it; the germline J gene fills it in. This CDR3 contains 11 residues. In germline, CDR1 is GTSNPN, CDR2 SVGIG (reference sequence). With 2 bases removed from V and 5 bases from J, the gap between germline ends came to 5 bases.

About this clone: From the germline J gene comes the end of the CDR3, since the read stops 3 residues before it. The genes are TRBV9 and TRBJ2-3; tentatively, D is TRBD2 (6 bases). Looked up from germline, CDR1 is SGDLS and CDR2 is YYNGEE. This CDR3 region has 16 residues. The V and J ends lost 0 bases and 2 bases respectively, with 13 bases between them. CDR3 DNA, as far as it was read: TGTGCCAGCAGCGTAGGGGGGGAGCGGCTCACAGATACG. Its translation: CASSVGGERLTDT. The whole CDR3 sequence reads CASSVGGERLTDTQYF.